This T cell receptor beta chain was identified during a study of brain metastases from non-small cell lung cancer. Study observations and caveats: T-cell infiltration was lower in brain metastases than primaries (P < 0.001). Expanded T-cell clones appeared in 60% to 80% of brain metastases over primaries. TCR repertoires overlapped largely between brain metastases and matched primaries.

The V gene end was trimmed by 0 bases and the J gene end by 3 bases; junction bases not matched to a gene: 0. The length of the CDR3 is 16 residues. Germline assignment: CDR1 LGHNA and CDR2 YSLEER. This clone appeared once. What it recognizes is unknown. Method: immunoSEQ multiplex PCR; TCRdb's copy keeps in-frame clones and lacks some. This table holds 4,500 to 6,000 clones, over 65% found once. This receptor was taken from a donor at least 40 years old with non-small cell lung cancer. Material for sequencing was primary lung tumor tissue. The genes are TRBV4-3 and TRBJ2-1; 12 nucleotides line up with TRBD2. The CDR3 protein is CASSQELAGGYNEQFF. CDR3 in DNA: TGCGCCAGCAGCCAAGAACTAGCGGGGGGCTACAATGAGCAGTTCTTC.